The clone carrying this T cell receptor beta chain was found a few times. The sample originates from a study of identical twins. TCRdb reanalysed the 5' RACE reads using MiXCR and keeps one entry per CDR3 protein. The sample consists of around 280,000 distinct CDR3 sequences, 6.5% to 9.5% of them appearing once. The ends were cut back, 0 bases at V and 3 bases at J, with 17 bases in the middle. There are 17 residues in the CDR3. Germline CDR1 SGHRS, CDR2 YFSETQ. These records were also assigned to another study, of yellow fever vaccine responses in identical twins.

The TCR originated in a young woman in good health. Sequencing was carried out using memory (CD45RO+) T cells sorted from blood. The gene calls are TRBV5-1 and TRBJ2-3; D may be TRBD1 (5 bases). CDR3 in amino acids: CASSLDSSAGWTDTQYF. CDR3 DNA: TGCGCCAGCAGCTTGGACAGTTCTGCAGGGTGGACAGATACGCAGTATTTT.